This entry lists 27 T cell receptor beta chains sequenced from one sample in a study of identifying expanded T cells in peripheral blood (dated by TCRdb to between 2019 and 2020). The library relied on the immunoSEQ multiplex PCR assay. TCRdb stores this immuneACCESS table with in-frame sequences only. Part of the clones is absent; in the studies checked, under half of the shortfall reflects unresolved V genes, and no reason is known for the rest. Present in this sample are 90,000 to 100,000 clones, almost 90% of which were seen just once. About 3.9% of the sample is taken by the ten largest. Sample: blood. The source of these receptors is a person aged 18-69 years in good health.

V and J are TRBV9 and TRBJ2-1, with 7 bases matching TRBD1. Per the germline V gene, CDR1 is SGDLS and CDR2 is YYNGEE. The length of the CDR3 is 12 residues. J lost 9 bases, V lost 4 bases, and 4 bases had no gene match. The CDR3: CASSSDRVEQFF. Written as DNA, the CDR3 is TGTGCCAGCAGCTCCGACAGGGTTGAGCAGTTCTTC.

This sequence joins TRBV10-1 and TRBJ1-2; 8 bases agree with TRBD1. Germline V gene sequence: CDR1 WNHNN, CDR2 SYGVQD (reference sequence). V was pared by 7 bases and J by 0 bases, with 13 bases of the junction left unmatched. The length of the CDR3 is 17 residues. CDR3 coding DNA: TGCGCCAGCAAATTGACAGGGGCCGTCGGTTCTAACTATGGCTACACCTTC. Translated: CASKLTGAVGSNYGYTF.

This chain links TRBV25-1 with TRBJ2-3; D perhaps matches TRBD2 (6 bases). Germline values: CDR1 MGHDK, CDR2 SYGVNS. The CDR3 consists of 14 residues. The ends were cut back, 11 bases at V and 1 base at J, with 16 bases in the middle. The CDR3 is CAGGGFYRTDTQYF. In DNA form, the CDR3 reads TGTGCCGGAGGAGGGTTTTATCGCACAGATACGCAGTATTTT.

The J gene is TRBJ2-2, the V gene TRBV4-2; TRBD1 matches at 8 bases. The junction had 8 bases not matched to a gene; V was cut back by 1 base and J by 4 bases. The CDR3 is made up of 17 amino acids. Germline V lookup: CDR1 LGHNA, CDR2 YNFKEQ. The CDR3 here is CASSQVYRTGITGELFF. The DNA for the CDR3 is TGTGCCAGCAGCCAAGTATATCGGACAGGGATCACCGGGGAGCTGTTTTTT.

The V and J genes are TRBV29-1 and TRBJ2-1; weak D call: TRBD2 (5 bases). Per germline, CDR1 SQVTM and CDR2 ANQGSEA. Trimming removed 6 bases from V and 7 bases from J, with 13 bases in between. CDR3 length equals 12 residues. CDR3 sequence: CSVHGEHNEQFF. The CDR3, as DNA: TGCAGCGTCCACGGGGAACATAATGAGCAGTTCTTC.

The chain carries TRBV5-1 and TRBJ2-7, with no clear D. Trimming left V 2 bases short and J 0 bases short, with 15 bases between. CDR1 is SGHRS and CDR2 is YFSETQ in the germline V gene. This CDR3 spans 16 amino acids. CDR3 protein: CASSFNSPPSSYEQYF. The DNA for the CDR3 is TGCGCCAGCAGCTTTAATTCGCCGCCGAGCTCCTACGAGCAGTACTTC. Variable domain in full (rest from reference TRBV5-1 and TRBJ2-7): KAGVTQTPRYLIKTRGQQVTLSCSPISGHRSVSWYQQTPGQGLQFLFEYFSETQRNKGNFPGRFSGRQFSNSRSEMNVSTLELGDSALYLCASSFNSPPSSYEQYFGPGTRLTVT.

This chain joins TRBV7-8 and TRBJ2-1; 9 bases map to TRBD1. Trimming cost V 5 bases and J 7 bases; bases outside gene matches: 6. The CDR3 sequence is 14 residues long. Germline loops: CDR1 SGHVS, CDR2 FQNEAQ. The CDR3 DNA sequence: TGTGCCAGCAGCCGGTCCGGGACAGGGAATGAGCAGTTCTTC. It translates to CASSRSGTGNEQFF.

The rearrangement joins TRBV25-1 to TRBJ1-6, with no clear D. CDR1 and CDR2 (germline): MGHDK, SYGVNS. The CDR3 contains 14 residues. The V end lost 1 base, the J end lost 4 bases, and 5 bases lay between the germline ends. CDR3 sequence reads: CASSESGYNSPLHF. For the CDR3, the DNA is TGTGCCAGCAGTGAATCTGGATATAATTCACCCCTCCACTTT.

This clone was counted ten times or more. The V and J genes are TRBV4-1 and TRBJ2-7; 9 bases are a match to TRBD1. Looked up from germline, CDR1 is MGHRA and CDR2 is YSYEKL. J lost 3 bases, V lost 8 bases, and 5 bases had no gene match. The CDR3 runs 13 residues. The CDR3 here is CASARDRVYEQYF. CDR3 coding DNA: TGCGCCAGCGCTAGGGACAGGGTCTACGAGCAGTACTTC.

The chain is built from TRBV4-2 and TRBJ2-3; 11 positions agree with TRBD2. This CDR3 region has 16 residues. With 3 bases clipped from V and 1 base from J, the junction kept 3 bases outside the gene matches. The germline V gene encodes CDR1 LGHNA and CDR2 YNFKEQ. CDR3 DNA: TGTGCCAGCAGCCAGTCTAGCGGGGGGCGCACAGATACGCAGTATTTT. This codes for CASSQSSGGRTDTQYF.

This clone was seen at least ten times. The V and J genes are TRBV27 and TRBJ2-7, with D maybe TRBD2 (6 bases). The CDR3 runs to 15 residues. Per the germline V gene, CDR1 is MNHEY and CDR2 is SMNVEV (reference sequence). V gave up 5 bases and J gave up 7 bases, with 21 bases separating them. The CDR3 DNA reads as TGTGCCAGCAGTACGCAGCGGCTTGCTGGGAGGGAGCAGTACTTC. Residues: CASSTQRLAGREQYF.

The chain combines TRBV27 with TRBJ2-2; TRBD1 is a possible D gene (6 bases). Trimming took off 4 bases at V and 1 base at J, with 13 bases between the two ends. This CDR3 has 16 residues. Germline V gives CDR1 MNHEY, CDR2 SMNVEV (reference sequence). As DNA, the CDR3 is TGTGCCAGCAGTTCAGTAGGGGGAATGAACACCGGGGAGCTGTTTTTT. It translates to CASSSVGGMNTGELFF.

The chain uses TRBV7-3 and TRBJ2-3, with 8 positions matching TRBD2. Germline V gene data show CDR1 as SGHTA and CDR2 as FQGTGA. CDR3 length equals 15 residues. The junction had 9 bases not matched to a gene; V was cut back by 5 bases and J by 5 bases. The CDR3, as DNA: TGTGCCAGCAGCCGCAGCGGGGGTACAGGAGATACGCAGTATTTT. This encodes CASSRSGGTGDTQYF.

The chain recombines TRBV5-1 with TRBJ2-2; no clear D. V dropped 0 bases and J dropped 7 bases, with 10 bases sitting between them. The CDR3 is 14 residues long. Germline CDR1 reads SGHRS; CDR2 reads YFSETQ. The CDR3 bases are TGCGCCAGCAGCTTGGACCTTGGGCGCGGGGAGCTGTTTTTT. It codes for CASSLDLGRGELFF.

The table lists this clone with a few counts. The chain employs TRBV10-3 and TRBJ1-2; D not resolved. This CDR3 has 12 amino acids. Germline V CDR1 and CDR2: ENHRY, SYGVKD. The V and J ends lost 0 bases and 7 bases respectively, with 6 bases between them. The CDR3 region is CAISESMGGYTF. The CDR3 nucleotides read TGTGCCATCAGTGAGTCGATGGGTGGCTACACCTTC.

This clone was seen once. The V and J genes are TRBV6-6 and TRBJ1-2; D possibly corresponds to TRBD1 (5 bases). Trimming pared 6 bases from V and 6 bases from J, leaving 17 bases between. The CDR3 sequence is 14 residues long. The V gene's germline CDR1 is MNHNY and CDR2 SVGAGI (reference sequence). The CDR3, as DNA: TGTGCCAGCAGGACAGTCCAAGGGTTGGATGGCTACACCTTC. Encoded protein: CASRTVQGLDGYTF.

The chain is built from TRBV28 and TRBJ1-4; TRBD1 agrees at 7 bases. From germline, CDR1 is MDHEN and CDR2 SYDVKM. This CDR3 is built from 12 residues. J lost 8 bases, V lost 6 bases, and 3 bases had no gene match. The CDR3 loop reads CASSLTGEKLFF. The CDR3 DNA reads as TGTGCCAGCAGCTTGACAGGGGAAAAACTGTTTTTT.

The genes are TRBV2 and TRBJ2-7, with D uncertain. V lost 3 bases to trimming and J lost 0 bases, with 9 bases between them. The CDR3 sequence is 14 residues long. From germline, CDR1 is SNHLY and CDR2 FYNNEI. CDR3 sequence (DNA): TGTGCCAGCAGTGATAGTGGGAACTCCTACGAGCAGTACTTC. Protein: CASSDSGNSYEQYF.

The J gene is TRBJ2-3, the V gene TRBV28; either TRBD1 or TRBD2 may supply D (5 bases each). The germline gives CDR1 MDHEN, CDR2 SYDVKM. The length of the CDR3 is 15 residues. V was pared by 5 bases and J by 3 bases, with 15 bases between. CDR3 amino acids: CASSPPGPKTDTQYF. The CDR3 nucleotides are TGTGCCAGCAGTCCTCCGGGACCCAAAACAGATACGCAGTATTTT.

This sequence joins TRBV2 and TRBJ1-1; D gene uncertain. Germline V gene data show CDR1 as SNHLY and CDR2 as FYNNEI. The V end was cut by 5 bases, the J end by 8 bases, with 9 bases between. This CDR3 region has 11 residues. The CDR3 bases are TGTGCCAGCAGTTTTGACAACGAAGCTTTCTTT. It is translated as CASSFDNEAFF.

The CDR3 loop is CASSWSGALYEQYF. DNA for the CDR3: TGTGCCAGCAGCTGGTCAGGGGCGTTATACGAGCAGTACTTC. V usage is TRBV7-9 and J usage is TRBJ2-7, with TRBD1 as a possible D gene (6 bases). Trimming cost V 4 bases and J 4 bases, with 14 bases left between them. Germline V gives CDR1 SEHNR, CDR2 FQNEAQ (reference sequence). The CDR3 has 14 residues.

V gene TRBV2 combines with J gene TRBJ2-3, with 10 positions matching TRBD2. CDR1 and CDR2 (germline): SNHLY, FYNNEI. The trim removed 7 bases at V and 1 base at J, leaving 5 bases unmatched. There are 15 residues in the CDR3. CDR3 coding DNA: TGTGCCAGCAATGGACTAGCGGCCCGCACAGATACGCAGTATTTT. Translated, it gives CASNGLAARTDTQYF.

The gene calls are TRBV30 and TRBJ1-1; no reliable D call. Germline V gene lookup returns CDR1 GTSNPN and CDR2 SVGIG (reference sequence). CDR3 length: 12 amino acids. V dropped 4 bases and J dropped 0 bases, with 6 bases sitting between them. The CDR3 bases are TGTGCCTGGACAAGGATGAACACTGAAGCTTTCTTT. It yields the protein CAWTRMNTEAFF.

CDR3 nucleotides: TGTGCCAGCAGCCGACAGAACACCGGGGAGCTGTTTTTT. Residues: CASSRQNTGELFF. The chain couples TRBV7-9 to TRBJ2-2; D unclear. Trimming stripped 5 bases from V and 1 base from J, with 5 bases between. Germline CDR1 and CDR2: SEHNR and FQNEAQ (reference sequence). The CDR3 runs to 13 residues.

The chain is built from TRBV18 and TRBJ1-4; possible D gene TRBD1, 6 bases. Per germline, CDR1 KGHSH and CDR2 LQKENI. This CDR3 has 14 amino acids. V was cut by 6 bases and J by 1 base, with 9 bases left in between. The CDR3 sequence is CASSLQGTNEKLFF. CDR3 DNA sequence: TGTGCCAGCTCCCTACAGGGAACTAATGAAAAACTGTTTTTT.

This sequence joins TRBV18 and TRBJ2-5; TRBD2 matches at 7 bases. CDR1 KGHSH and CDR2 LQKENI come from the germline V gene. The V and J ends lost 2 bases and 5 bases, in that order; junction bases with no gene match: 8. This CDR3 is 15 amino acids long. Here the CDR3 reads CASSPDGGGRETQYF. The CDR3 nucleotides read TGTGCCAGCTCACCAGATGGCGGGGGAAGGGAGACCCAGTACTTC.

CDR3 residues: CAWSVGPGSEQYF. CDR3 sequence (DNA): TGTGCCTGGAGTGTAGGGCCGGGTTCCGAGCAGTACTTC. V usage is TRBV30 and J usage is TRBJ2-7, with D unresolved. The V end was cut by 0 bases, the J end by 6 bases, with 12 bases between. Per the germline V gene, CDR1 is GTSNPN and CDR2 is SVGIG (reference sequence). This CDR3 contains 13 residues.